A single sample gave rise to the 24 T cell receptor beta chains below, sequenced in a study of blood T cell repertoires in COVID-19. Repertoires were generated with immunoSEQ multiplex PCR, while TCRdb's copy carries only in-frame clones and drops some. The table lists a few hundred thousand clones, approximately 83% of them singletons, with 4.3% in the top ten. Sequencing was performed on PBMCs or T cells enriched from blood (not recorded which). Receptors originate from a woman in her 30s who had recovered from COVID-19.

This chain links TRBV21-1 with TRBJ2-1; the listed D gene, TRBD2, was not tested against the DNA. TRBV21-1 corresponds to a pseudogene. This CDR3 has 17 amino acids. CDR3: CASSKVPGLAGYNEQFF. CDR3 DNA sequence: TGTGCCAGCAGCAAAGTCCCCGGACTAGCAGGTTACAATGAGCAGTTCTTC.

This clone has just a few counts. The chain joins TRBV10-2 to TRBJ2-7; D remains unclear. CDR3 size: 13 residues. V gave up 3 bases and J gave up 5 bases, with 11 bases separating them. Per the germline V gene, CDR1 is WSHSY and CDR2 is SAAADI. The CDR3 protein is CASSDLYSNEQYF. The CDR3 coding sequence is TGCGCCAGCAGTGATCTCTATTCAAACGAGCAGTACTTC.

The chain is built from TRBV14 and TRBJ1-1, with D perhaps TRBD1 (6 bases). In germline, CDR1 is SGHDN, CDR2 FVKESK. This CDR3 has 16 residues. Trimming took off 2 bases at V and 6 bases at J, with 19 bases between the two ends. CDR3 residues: CASSQWGQGHMSEAFF. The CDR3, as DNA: TGTGCCAGCAGCCAATGGGGGCAGGGACATATGTCTGAAGCTTTCTTT.

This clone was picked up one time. CDR3 bases: TGCGCCAGCAGCTTGGGGGCTAGCGCGACCCCAGAGACCCAGTACTTC. It translates to CASSLGASATPETQYF. This chain links TRBV5-1 with TRBJ2-5; maybe TRBD2 (6 bases). Trimming left V 0 bases short and J 4 bases short, with 16 bases between. The CDR3 loop spans 16 amino acids. The germline V gene has CDR1 SGHRS and CDR2 YFSETQ.

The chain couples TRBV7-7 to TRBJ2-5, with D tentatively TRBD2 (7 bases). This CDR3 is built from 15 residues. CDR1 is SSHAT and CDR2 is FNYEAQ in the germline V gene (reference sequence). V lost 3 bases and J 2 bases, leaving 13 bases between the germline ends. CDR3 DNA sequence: TGTGCCAGCAGCTTTGGCGGGGGCCGTCAAGAGACCCAGTACTTC. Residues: CASSFGGGRQETQYF.

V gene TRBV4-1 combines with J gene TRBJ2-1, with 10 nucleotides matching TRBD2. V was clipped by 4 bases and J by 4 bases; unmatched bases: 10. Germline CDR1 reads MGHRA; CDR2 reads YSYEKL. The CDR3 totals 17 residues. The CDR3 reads CASSPGGSSGGYNEQFF. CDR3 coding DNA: TGCGCCAGCAGCCCTGGGGGTTCTAGCGGGGGATACAATGAGCAGTTCTTC.

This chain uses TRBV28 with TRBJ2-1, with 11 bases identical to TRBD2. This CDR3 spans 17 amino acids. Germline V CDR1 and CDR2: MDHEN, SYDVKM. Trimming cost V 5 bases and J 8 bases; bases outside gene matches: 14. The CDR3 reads CASSKWGLADTTDEQFF. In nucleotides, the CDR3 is TGTGCCAGCAGTAAATGGGGACTAGCGGACACTACGGATGAGCAGTTCTTC.

DNA for the CDR3: TGTGCCACCAGTGACCTACAGGGTTTTAACACCGGGGAGCTGTTTTTT. Its translation is CATSDLQGFNTGELFF. The J gene is TRBJ2-2, the V gene TRBV24-1; weak D call: TRBD1 (6 bases). The CDR3 has 16 residues. Germline V gene lookup returns CDR1 KGHDR and CDR2 SFDVKD. The germline V and J ends were trimmed by 4 bases and 2 bases, with 13 bases remaining between them.

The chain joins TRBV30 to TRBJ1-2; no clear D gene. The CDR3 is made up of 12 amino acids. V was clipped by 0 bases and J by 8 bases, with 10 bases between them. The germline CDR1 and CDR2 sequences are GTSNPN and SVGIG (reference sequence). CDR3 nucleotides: TGTGCCTGGAGTGTAAACTCTCCCGGCTACACCTTC. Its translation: CAWSVNSPGYTF. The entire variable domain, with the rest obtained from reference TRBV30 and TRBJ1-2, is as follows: SQTIHQWPATLVQPVGSPLSLECTVEGTSNPNLYWYRQAAGRGLQLLFYSVGIGQISSEVPQNLSASRPQDRQFILSSKKLLLSDSGFYLCAWSVNSPGYTFGSGTRLTVV.

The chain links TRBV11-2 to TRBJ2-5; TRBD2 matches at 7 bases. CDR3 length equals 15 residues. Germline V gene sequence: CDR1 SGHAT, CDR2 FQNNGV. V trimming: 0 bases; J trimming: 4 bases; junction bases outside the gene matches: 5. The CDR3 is CASSLDLQRGETQYF. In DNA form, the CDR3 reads TGTGCCAGCAGCTTAGATCTCCAGCGGGGAGAGACCCAGTACTTC.

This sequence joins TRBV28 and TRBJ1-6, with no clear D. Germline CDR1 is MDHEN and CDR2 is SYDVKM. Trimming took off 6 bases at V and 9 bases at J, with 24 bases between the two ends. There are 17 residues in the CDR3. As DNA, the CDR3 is TGTGCCAGCAGATCCCCTGAAGGTGGAGTGCGACGTTCACCCCTCCACTTT. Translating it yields CASRSPEGGVRRSPLHF. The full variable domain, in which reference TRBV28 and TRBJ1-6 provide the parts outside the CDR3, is DVKVTQSSRYLVKRTGEKVFLECVQDMDHENMFWYRQDPGLGLRLIYFSYDVKMKEKGDIPEGYSVSREKKERFSLILESASTNQTSMYLCASRSPEGGVRRSPLHFGNGTRLTVT.

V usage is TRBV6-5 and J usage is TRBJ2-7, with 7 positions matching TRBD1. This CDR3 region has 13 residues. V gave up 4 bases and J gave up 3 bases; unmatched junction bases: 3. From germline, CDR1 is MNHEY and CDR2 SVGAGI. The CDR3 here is CASSWRTGYEQYF. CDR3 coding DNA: TGTGCCAGCAGTTGGAGGACAGGCTACGAGCAGTACTTC.

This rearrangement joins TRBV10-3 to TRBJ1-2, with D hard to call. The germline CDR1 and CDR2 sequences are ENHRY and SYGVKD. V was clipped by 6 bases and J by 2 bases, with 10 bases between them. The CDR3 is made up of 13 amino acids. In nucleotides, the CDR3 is TGTGCCATCAGGCGGGGAATAAACTATGGCTACACCTTC. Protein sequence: CAIRRGINYGYTF.

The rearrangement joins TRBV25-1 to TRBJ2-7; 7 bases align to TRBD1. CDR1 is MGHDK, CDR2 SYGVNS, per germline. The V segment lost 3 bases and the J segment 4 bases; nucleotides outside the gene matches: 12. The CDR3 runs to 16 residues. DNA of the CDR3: TGTGCCAGCAGTGATACCGGGACAGCCAAGTGGTACGAGCAGTACTTC. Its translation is CASSDTGTAKWYEQYF.

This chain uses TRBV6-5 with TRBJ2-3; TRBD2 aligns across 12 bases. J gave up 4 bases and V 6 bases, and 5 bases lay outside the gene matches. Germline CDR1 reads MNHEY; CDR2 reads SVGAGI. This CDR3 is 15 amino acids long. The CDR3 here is CASRETSGSADTQYF. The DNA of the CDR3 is TGTGCCAGCAGAGAGACTAGCGGGAGCGCAGATACGCAGTATTTT.

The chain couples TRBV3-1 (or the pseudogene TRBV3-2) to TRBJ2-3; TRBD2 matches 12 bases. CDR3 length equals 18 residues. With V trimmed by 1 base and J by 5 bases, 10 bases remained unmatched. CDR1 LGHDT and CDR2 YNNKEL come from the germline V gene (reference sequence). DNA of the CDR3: TGTGCCAGCAGCCAAGGTGACCTAGCGGGAGGGCCTGGAGATACGCAGTATTTT. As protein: CASSQGDLAGGPGDTQYF.

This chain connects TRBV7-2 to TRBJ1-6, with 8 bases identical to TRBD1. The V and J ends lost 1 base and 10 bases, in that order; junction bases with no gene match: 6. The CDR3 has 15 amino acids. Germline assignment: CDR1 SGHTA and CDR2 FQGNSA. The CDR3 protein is CASSLVGTGNSPLHF. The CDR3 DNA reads TGTGCCAGCAGCTTAGTGGGGACAGGAAACTCACCCCTCCACTTT.

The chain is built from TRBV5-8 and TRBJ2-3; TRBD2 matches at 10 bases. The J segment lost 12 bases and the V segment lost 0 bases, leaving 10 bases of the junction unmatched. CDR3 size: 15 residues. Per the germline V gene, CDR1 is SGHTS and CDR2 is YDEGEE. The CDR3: CASSLGGSLAGDQYF. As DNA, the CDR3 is TGTGCCAGCAGCTTGGGGGGGTCCCTAGCGGGGGATCAGTATTTT.

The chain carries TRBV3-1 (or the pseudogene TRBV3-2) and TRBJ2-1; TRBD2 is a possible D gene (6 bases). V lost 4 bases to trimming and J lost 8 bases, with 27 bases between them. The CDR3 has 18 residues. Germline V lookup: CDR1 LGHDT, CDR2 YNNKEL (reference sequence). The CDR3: CASSRTFKLPAGRDEQFF. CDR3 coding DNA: TGTGCCAGCAGCCGTACCTTCAAATTACCGGCGGGACGGGATGAGCAGTTCTTC.

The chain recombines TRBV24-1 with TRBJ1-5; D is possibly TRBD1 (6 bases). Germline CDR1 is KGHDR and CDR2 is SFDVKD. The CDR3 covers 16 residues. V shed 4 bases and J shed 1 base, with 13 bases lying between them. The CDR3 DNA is TGTGCCACCAGTGACGGGACACTTTTGAGCAATCAGCCCCAGCATTTT. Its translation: CATSDGTLLSNQPQHF.

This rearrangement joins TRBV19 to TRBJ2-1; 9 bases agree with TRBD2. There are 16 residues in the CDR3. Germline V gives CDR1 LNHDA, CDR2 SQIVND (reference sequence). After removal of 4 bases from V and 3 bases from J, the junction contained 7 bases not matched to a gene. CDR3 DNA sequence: TGTGCCAGTAGTAGGGGGCTAGCGGGGATCTACAATGAGCAGTTCTTC. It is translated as CASSRGLAGIYNEQFF.

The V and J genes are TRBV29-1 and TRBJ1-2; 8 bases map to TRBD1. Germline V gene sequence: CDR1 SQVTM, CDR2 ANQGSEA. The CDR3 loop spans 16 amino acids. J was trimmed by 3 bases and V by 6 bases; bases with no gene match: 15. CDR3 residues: CSVSPVDREEYYGYTF. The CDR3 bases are TGCAGCGTCTCACCCGTGGACAGGGAGGAATACTATGGCTACACCTTC.

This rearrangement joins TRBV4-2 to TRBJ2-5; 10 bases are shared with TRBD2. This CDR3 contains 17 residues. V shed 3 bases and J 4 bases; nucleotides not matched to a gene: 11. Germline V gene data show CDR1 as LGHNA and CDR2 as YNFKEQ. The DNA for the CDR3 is TGTGCCAGCAGCCACCCCAGAGGAGCTAGCGGGGGAGAGACCCAGTACTTC. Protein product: CASSHPRGASGGETQYF.

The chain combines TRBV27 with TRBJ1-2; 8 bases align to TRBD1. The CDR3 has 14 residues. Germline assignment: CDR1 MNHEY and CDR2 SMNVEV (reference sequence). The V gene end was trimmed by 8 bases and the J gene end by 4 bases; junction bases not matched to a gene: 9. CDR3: CASSLQGASYGYTF. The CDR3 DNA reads TGTGCCAGCTCTCTCCAGGGGGCGAGCTATGGCTACACCTTC.